This TCR beta chain was captured in a study of early T cells in non-severe SARS-CoV-2 infection. Unique molecular identifiers (one per individual cDNA molecule) were attached. MiXCR, applied by TCRdb to the 5' RACE reads, yields one record per CDR3 protein. The table has approximately 100,000 distinct CDR3 sequences, roughly 15% seen once. This clonotype was found many times. V was cut by 1 base and J by 7 bases, with 11 bases left in between. The CDR3 spans 13 residues. Per the germline V gene, CDR1 is SQVTM and CDR2 is ANQGSEA. Specimen: whole blood. The clonotype comes from an adult who was a healthcare worker with PCR-confirmed SARS-CoV-2 infection or an uninfected control (not recorded which). The chain recombines TRBV29-1 with TRBJ2-4; the D is unclear. The CDR3 region has the DNA TGCAGCGTTGAAGCCCCGGTCCTGAACATTCAGTACTTC. Translation: CSVEAPVLNIQYF.